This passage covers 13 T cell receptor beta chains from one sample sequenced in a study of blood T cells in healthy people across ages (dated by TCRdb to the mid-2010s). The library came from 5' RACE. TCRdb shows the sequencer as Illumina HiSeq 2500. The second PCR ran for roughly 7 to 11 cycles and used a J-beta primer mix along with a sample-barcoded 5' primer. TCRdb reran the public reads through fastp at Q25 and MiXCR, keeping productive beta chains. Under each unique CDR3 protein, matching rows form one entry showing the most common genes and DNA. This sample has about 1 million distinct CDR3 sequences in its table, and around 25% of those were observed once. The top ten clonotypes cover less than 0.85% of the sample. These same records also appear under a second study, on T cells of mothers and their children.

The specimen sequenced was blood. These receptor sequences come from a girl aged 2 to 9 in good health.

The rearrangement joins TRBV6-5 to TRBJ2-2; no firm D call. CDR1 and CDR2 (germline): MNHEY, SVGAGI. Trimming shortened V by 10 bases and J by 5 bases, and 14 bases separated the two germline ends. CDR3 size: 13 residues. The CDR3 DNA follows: TGTGCCACCTTTTTCACCGGTACCGGGGAGCTGTTTTTT. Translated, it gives CATFFTGTGELFF.

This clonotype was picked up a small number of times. In DNA, the CDR3 is TGCGCCAGCAGCTTGGACACCGGTCTCGACTACGAGCAGTACTTC. It yields the protein CASSLDTGLDYEQYF. The V call is TRBV5-1, the J call TRBJ2-7; D unresolved. Trimming pared 0 bases from V and 3 bases from J, leaving 13 bases between. The CDR3 is 15 residues long. The germline V gene has CDR1 SGHRS and CDR2 YFSETQ.

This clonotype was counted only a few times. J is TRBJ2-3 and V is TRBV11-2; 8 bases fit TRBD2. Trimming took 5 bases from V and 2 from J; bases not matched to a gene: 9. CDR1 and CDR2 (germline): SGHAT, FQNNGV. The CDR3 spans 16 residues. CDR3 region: CASSAGLAPSTDTQYF. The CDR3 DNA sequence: TGTGCCAGCAGCGCCGGACTAGCCCCGTCCACAGATACGCAGTATTTT.

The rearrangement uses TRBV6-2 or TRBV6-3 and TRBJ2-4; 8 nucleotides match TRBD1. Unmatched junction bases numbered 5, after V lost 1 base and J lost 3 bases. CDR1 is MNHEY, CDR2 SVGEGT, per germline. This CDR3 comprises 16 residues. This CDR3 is CASSYWTGKDKNIQYF. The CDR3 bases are TGTGCCAGCAGTTACTGGACAGGGAAGGACAAAAACATTCAGTACTTC.

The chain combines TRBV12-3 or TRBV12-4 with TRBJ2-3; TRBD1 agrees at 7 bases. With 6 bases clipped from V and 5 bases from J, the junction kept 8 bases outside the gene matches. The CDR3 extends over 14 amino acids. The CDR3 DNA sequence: TGTGCCAGCAGCGACGACAGGGAAGGAGATACGCAGTATTTT. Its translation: CASSDDREGDTQYF.

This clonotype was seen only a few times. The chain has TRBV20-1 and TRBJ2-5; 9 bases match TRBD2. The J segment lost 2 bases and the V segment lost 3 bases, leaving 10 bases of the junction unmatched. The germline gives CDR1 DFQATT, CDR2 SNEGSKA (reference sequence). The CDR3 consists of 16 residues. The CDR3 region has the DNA TGCAGTGCTAGTCTCCACCGACTAGCGGCACAAGAGACCCAGTACTTC. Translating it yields CSASLHRLAAQETQYF.

CDR3 region: CSARDFMGLAEGVDEQYF. The CDR3 nucleotides are TGCAGTGCTAGAGATTTTATGGGCCTAGCGGAGGGGGTTGACGAGCAGTACTTC. The chain has TRBV20-1 and TRBJ2-7, with D maybe TRBD2 (7 bases). V shed 0 bases and J shed 5 bases, with 26 bases lying between them. CDR1 DFQATT and CDR2 SNEGSKA come from the germline V gene (reference sequence). CDR3 length: 18 amino acids.

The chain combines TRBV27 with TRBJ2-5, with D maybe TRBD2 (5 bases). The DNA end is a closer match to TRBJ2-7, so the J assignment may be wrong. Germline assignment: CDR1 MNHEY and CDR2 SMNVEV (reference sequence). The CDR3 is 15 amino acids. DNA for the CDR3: TGTGCCAGCAGTATAAAAGCCGGGATCTCCTACGAGCAGTACTTC. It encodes CASSIKAGISYEQYF.

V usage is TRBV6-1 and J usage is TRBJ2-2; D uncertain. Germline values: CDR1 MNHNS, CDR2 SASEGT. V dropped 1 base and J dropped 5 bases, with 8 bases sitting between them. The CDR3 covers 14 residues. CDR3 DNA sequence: TGTGCCAGCAGTGAAGACGAGGTTACCGGGGAGCTGTTTTTT. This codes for CASSEDEVTGELFF.

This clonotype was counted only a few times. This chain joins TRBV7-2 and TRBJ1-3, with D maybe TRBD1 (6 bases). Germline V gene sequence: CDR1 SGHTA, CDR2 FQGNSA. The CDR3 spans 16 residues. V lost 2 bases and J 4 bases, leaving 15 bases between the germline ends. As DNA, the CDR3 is TGTGCCAGCAGCTTAACGCACGGGGGGCCCGGAAACACCATATATTTT. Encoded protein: CASSLTHGGPGNTIYF. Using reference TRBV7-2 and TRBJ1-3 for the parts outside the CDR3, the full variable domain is GAGVSQSPSNKVTEKGKDVELRCDPISGHTALYWYRQSLGQGLEFLIYFQGNSAPDKSGLPSDRFSAERTGGSVSTLTIQRTQQEDSAVYLCASSLTHGGPGNTIYFGEGSWLTVV.

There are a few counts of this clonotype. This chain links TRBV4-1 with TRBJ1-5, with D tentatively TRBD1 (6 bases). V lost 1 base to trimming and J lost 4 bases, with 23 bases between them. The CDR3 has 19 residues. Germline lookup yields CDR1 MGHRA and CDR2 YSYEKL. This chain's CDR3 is CASSQATDRLTPSNQPQHF. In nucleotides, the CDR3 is TGCGCCAGCAGCCAAGCGACCGACAGGCTCACACCATCTAATCAGCCCCAGCATTTT.

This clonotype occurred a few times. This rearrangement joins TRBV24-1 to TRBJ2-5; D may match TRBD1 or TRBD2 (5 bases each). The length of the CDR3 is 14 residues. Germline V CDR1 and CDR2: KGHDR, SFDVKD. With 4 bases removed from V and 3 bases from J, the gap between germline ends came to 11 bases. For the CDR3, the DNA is TGTGCCACCAGTGAGCCGGGACCAAAAGAGACCCAGTACTTC. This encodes CATSEPGPKETQYF.

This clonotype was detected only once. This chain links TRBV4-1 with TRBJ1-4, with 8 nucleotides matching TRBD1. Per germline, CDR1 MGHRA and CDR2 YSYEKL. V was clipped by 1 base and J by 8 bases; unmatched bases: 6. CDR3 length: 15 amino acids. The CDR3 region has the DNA TGCGCCAGCAGCCAAGTCTGGACAGGGCAGGAAAAACTGTTTTTT. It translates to CASSQVWTGQEKLFF.